These 16 T cell receptor beta chains came from one sample sequenced in a study of identical twins. TCRdb ran MiXCR on the 5' RACE reads and lists one entry per CDR3 protein. The sample has about 920,000 distinct CDR3 sequences; roughly 12% are singletons. This same sample was also part of a study on yellow fever vaccine responses in identical twins.

Sequenced: PBMCs. These receptors all come from a woman aged 18-35 years in good health.

This clonotype was seen more than once but under ten times. One end of the junction does not line up with germline, which may come from a read error. This chain links TRBV3-1 with TRBJ2-7; the D gene could be TRBD1 or TRBD2 (5 bases each). The CDR3 spans 12 residues. Per the germline V gene, CDR1 is LGHDT and CDR2 is YNNKEL (reference sequence). CDR3 in DNA: TGTGCCAGCAGCCAAGCAACCGGGACGCGAGCCTTC. Amino acids: CASSQATGTRAF.

There are a few counts of this clonotype. The CDR3 sequence: CASSWVPDPANFYNEQFF. The CDR3 coding sequence is TGTGCCAGCAGCTGGGTCCCTGATCCGGCTAACTTCTACAATGAGCAGTTCTTC. V usage is TRBV7-3 and J usage is TRBJ2-1; D call uncertain. Trimming left V 4 bases short and J 3 bases short, with 22 bases between. This CDR3 has 18 amino acids. In germline, CDR1 is SGHTA, CDR2 FQGTGA.

This clonotype has just a few counts. This rearrangement joins TRBV7-9 to TRBJ1-1; unclear D gene. CDR1 is SEHNR and CDR2 is FQNEAQ in the germline V gene (reference sequence). CDR3 size: 13 residues. The ends were cut back, 4 bases at V and 1 base at J, with 7 bases in the middle. CDR3 bases: TGTGCCAGCAGCTCCATCGAGAACACTGAAGCTTTCTTT. It codes for CASSSIENTEAFF.

The sample holds a few counts of this clonotype. The chain employs TRBV20-1 and TRBJ1-1; D remains ambiguous. V lost 0 bases and J 0 bases, leaving 11 bases between the germline ends. CDR3 size: 15 residues. Germline-derived CDR1 and CDR2 are DFQATT and SNEGSKA (reference sequence). The CDR3 DNA follows: TGCAGTGCTAGAGAATCTCGGCACCTGAACACTGAAGCTTTCTTT. Translation: CSARESRHLNTEAFF.

The rearrangement uses TRBV20-1 and TRBJ2-7; the match to TRBD2 covers 8 bases. Unmatched junction bases numbered 8, after V lost 3 bases and J lost 7 bases. This CDR3 is 13 amino acids long. CDR1 DFQATT and CDR2 SNEGSKA come from the germline V gene (reference sequence). The CDR3 DNA reads TGCAGTGCTAGTCCGGGACTAGTTGGGGAGCAGTACTTC. This gives the protein CSASPGLVGEQYF.

This clonotype has just a few counts. The V and J genes are TRBV28 and TRBJ2-1, with 16 positions matching TRBD2. V was pared by 6 bases and J by 9 bases, with 11 bases of the junction left unmatched. Per germline, CDR1 MDHEN and CDR2 SYDVKM. The CDR3 consists of 17 residues. Here the CDR3 reads CASRPGTSGRAIAEQFF. CDR3 DNA sequence: TGTGCCAGCAGACCCGGGACTAGCGGGAGGGCCATCGCTGAGCAGTTCTTC.

This rearrangement joins TRBV28 to TRBJ2-3, with 7 nucleotides matching TRBD2. This CDR3 comprises 15 residues. V was pared by 7 bases and J by 7 bases, with 14 bases of the junction left unmatched. Germline V gene sequence: CDR1 MDHEN, CDR2 SYDVKM. The CDR3 DNA follows: TGTGCCAGCACCATAGGGTTGGGAGCGGGATATACGCAGTATTTT. Its protein is CASTIGLGAGYTQYF.

The chain recombines TRBV20-1 with TRBJ2-3, with TRBD2 matching 13 bases. The CDR3 length is 14 residues. V lost 6 bases to trimming and J lost 3 bases; unmatched junction nucleotides: 3. Germline CDR1 and CDR2: DFQATT and SNEGSKA (reference sequence). CDR3: CSAMTSGRTDTQYF. In DNA form, the CDR3 reads TGCAGTGCCATGACTAGCGGGAGGACAGATACGCAGTATTTT.

The rearrangement joins TRBV20-1 to TRBJ2-3; D is ambiguous. Germline assignment: CDR1 DFQATT and CDR2 SNEGSKA (reference sequence). The CDR3 totals 14 residues. The ends were cut back, 3 bases at V and 4 bases at J, with 14 bases in the middle. CDR3 DNA: TGCAGTGCTAGGTCATCAATCCCCCCAGATACGCAGTATTTT. Encoded protein: CSARSSIPPDTQYF.

The CDR3 protein is CATRGPLNTGELFF. CDR3 DNA: TGTGCCACCAGAGGACCCTTGAACACCGGGGAGCTGTTTTTT. The chain has TRBV15 and TRBJ2-2; unclear D gene. CDR3 length equals 14 residues. Germline CDR1 and CDR2: LNHNV and YYDKDF (reference sequence). Trimming cost V 6 bases and J 1 base, with 9 bases left between them.

The chain couples TRBV6-5 to TRBJ2-5; the D gene is possibly TRBD2 (6 bases). CDR3 length equals 17 residues. Deletions cut 2 bases from V and 0 bases from J, with 16 bases between. Germline V CDR1 and CDR2: MNHEY, SVGAGI. This CDR3 reads CASSYGGGSRYQETQYF. Written as DNA, the CDR3 is TGTGCCAGCAGTTACGGCGGAGGGTCGAGGTACCAAGAGACCCAGTACTTC.

As concerns this clonotype: One junction end does not reproduce the germline sequence, and a read error may be involved. This chain links TRBV6-1 with TRBJ1-3, with TRBD1 as a possible D gene (6 bases). The CDR3 consists of 18 residues. CDR1 MNHNS and CDR2 SASEGT come from the germline V gene. CDR3 DNA sequence: TGTGCCAGCAGTGAAGGGGTAGGCAGGGGCTCCTCTGAAAACACCATATATTTT. Amino acid sequence: CASSEGVGRGSSENTIYF.

The V gene is TRBV20-1, the J gene TRBJ2-5, with 7 nucleotides matching TRBD2. This CDR3 is built from 13 residues. V lost 5 bases and J lost 5; bases outside the gene matches: 8. Germline CDR1 DFQATT, CDR2 SNEGSKA (reference sequence). DNA of the CDR3: TGCAGTGCTGCTGCGGGAGTACTGGAGACCCAGTACTTC. This codes for CSAAAGVLETQYF.

The rearrangement uses TRBV5-6 and TRBJ2-1, with 7 bases that match TRBD2. Germline values: CDR1 SGHDT, CDR2 YYEEEE. The trim removed 6 bases at V and 5 bases at J, leaving 11 bases unmatched. This CDR3 contains 15 residues. CDR3 amino acids: CASTPLAGDHNEQFF. The CDR3 region has the DNA TGTGCCAGCACCCCACTGGCGGGGGACCACAATGAGCAGTTCTTC.

This clonotype was observed a handful of times. The chain combines TRBV18 with TRBJ2-3; D gene unclear. The CDR3 runs 15 residues. With 1 base removed from V and 0 bases from J, the gap between germline ends came to 8 bases. Germline loops: CDR1 KGHSH, CDR2 LQKENI. CDR3 DNA sequence: TGTGCCAGCTCACCACAGGGCCAAAGCACAGATACGCAGTATTTT. Translating it yields CASSPQGQSTDTQYF.

There are many counts of this clonotype. The chain carries TRBV6-6 and TRBJ1-5; perhaps TRBD1 as D (6 bases). Trimming took off 11 bases at V and 5 bases at J, with 13 bases between the two ends. The CDR3 totals 12 residues. Germline CDR1 is MNHNY and CDR2 is SVGAGI (reference sequence). The CDR3 loop is CASRGADQPQHF. The CDR3 DNA reads as TGTGCCTCCCGGGGGGCGGATCAGCCCCAGCATTTT.